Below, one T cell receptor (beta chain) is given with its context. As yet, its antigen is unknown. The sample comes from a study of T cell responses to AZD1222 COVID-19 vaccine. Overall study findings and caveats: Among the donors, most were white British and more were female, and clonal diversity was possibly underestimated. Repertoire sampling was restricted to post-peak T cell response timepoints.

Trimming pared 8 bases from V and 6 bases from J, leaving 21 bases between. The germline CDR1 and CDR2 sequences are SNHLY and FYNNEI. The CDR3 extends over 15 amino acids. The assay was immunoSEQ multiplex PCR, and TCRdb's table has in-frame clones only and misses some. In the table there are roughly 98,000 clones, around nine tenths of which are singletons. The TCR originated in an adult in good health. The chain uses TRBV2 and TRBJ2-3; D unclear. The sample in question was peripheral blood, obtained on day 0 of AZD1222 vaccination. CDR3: CASWPPGDYVDTQYF. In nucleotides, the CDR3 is TGTGCCAGCTGGCCCCCAGGCGATTATGTGGATACGCAGTATTTT.